The clone carrying this T cell receptor beta chain was detected only a few times. Its antigen remains unknown. J was trimmed by 4 bases and V by 3 bases; bases with no gene match: 15. Germline V gives CDR1 DFQATT, CDR2 SNEGSKA (reference sequence). The CDR3 consists of 16 residues. TCRdb analysed the RT-PCR reads with MiXCR anew, one entry per CDR3 protein. The repertoire holds over 400,000 distinct CDR3 sequences, with about a tenth as singletons. This sample stems from a study of response to subunit inactivated influenza vaccine. The study, taken as a whole, reports: T cells newly recruited by each seasonal influenza vaccination are few, the authors suggested.

The TCR comes from a man over 45 who received an inactivated influenza vaccine. This chain uses TRBV20-1 with TRBJ2-7; TRBD1 aligns across 7 bases. The sequencing used PBMCs from blood, collected 45 days after vaccination. The CDR3 DNA is TGCAGTGCTAGGAGGCTTCGAGAGGGGGCTGCGTACGAGCAGTACTTC. Its protein is CSARRLREGAAYEQYF.